This T cell receptor (beta chain) was captured in a study of relationships among human T cell subsets. CDR3 length: 14 amino acids. Germline trimming cut 5 bases from V and 4 bases from J; bases unmatched to any gene: 7. From the CD45RA-negative fraction, anti-CD45RO beads picked out CD45RA-RO+ memory T cells. Study-wide points: Over 50% of CD8+ cytotoxic sequences came from clones with over 100 reads. Many CDR3s were shared across Th1, Th2 and regulatory subsets.

The T cell receptor alpha and beta CDR3 regions were amplified from mRNA by semiquantitative ARM-PCR. Exponential amplification used communal superprimers after tagged nested gene-specific primers in ARM-PCR. A single record per CDR3 protein comes from TCRdb applying MiXCR to the multiplex PCR reads. The data hold 7,000 to 9,500 distinct CDR3 sequences, with roughly 55% observed a single time. There are a few counts of this clonotype. Its antigen is unidentified. This TCR was sampled from a middle-aged man in good health. Sample: memory T cells sorted from blood. The gene calls are TRBV12-3 or TRBV12-4 and TRBJ1-1; 7 nucleotides align to TRBD1. This CDR3 reads CASSPLQGRTEAFF. Here the CDR3 DNA reads TGTGCCAGCAGTCCATTACAGGGGCGCACTGAAGCTTTCTTT.